This TCR beta chain came from a study of T-cell memory formation after mild COVID-19. TCRdb reanalysed the 5' RACE reads using MiXCR and keeps one entry per CDR3 protein. The sample yields roughly 400,000 distinct CDR3 sequences, more than 20% seen once. The receptor's source is an adult woman who had mild COVID-19 (a few samples of this study predate the infection). Cell type and time point are not known. Sequenced: PBMCs or a T cell subset sorted from them (not recorded which).

The CDR3 DNA is TGTGCCAGCAGTTTGAGGGGTTCCCGCTCCTACGAGCAGTACTTC. Translated, it gives CASSLRGSRSYEQYF. V and J are TRBV12-3 or TRBV12-4 and TRBJ2-7; D is possibly TRBD1 or TRBD2 (5 bases each). The CDR3 contains 15 residues. V lost 3 bases and J 0 bases, leaving 12 bases between the germline ends.